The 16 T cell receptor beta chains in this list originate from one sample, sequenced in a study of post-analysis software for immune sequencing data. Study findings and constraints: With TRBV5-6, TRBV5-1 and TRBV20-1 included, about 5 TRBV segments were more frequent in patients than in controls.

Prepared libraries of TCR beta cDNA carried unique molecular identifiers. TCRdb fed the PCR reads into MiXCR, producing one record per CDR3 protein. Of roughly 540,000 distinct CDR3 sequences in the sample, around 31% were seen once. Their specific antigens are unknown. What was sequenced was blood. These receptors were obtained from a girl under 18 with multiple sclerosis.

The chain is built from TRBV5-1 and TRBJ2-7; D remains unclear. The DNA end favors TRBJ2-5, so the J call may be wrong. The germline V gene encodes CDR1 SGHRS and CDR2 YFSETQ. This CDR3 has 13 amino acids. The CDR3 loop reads CASSLSLLETQYF. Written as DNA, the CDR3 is TGCGCCAGCAGCTTGTCACTTCTGGAGACCCAGTACTTC.

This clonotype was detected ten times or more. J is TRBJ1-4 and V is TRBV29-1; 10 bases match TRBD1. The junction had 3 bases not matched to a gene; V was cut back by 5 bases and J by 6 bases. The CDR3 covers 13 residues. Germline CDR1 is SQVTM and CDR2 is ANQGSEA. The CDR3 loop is CSVMTGGDEKLFF. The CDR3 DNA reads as TGCAGCGTTATGACAGGGGGCGATGAAAAACTGTTTTTT.

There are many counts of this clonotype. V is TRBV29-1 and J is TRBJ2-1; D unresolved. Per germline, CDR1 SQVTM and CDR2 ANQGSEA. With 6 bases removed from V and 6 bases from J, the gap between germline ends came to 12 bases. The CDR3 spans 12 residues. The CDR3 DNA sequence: TGCAGCGTCTTAATACCCCCCAATGAGCAGTTCTTC. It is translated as CSVLIPPNEQFF.

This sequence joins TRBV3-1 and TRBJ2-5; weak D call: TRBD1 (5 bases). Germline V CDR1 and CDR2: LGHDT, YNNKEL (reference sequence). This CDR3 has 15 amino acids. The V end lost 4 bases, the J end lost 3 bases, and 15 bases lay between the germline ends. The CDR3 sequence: CASSRATVGEETQYF. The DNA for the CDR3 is TGTGCCAGCAGCCGAGCGACAGTTGGGGAAGAGACCCAGTACTTC.

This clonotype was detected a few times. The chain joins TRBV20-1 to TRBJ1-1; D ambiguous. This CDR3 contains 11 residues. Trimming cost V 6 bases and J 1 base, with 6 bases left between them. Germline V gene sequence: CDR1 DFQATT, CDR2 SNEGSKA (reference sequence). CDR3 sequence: CSAFWNTEAFF. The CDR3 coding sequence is TGCAGTGCCTTCTGGAACACTGAAGCTTTCTTT.

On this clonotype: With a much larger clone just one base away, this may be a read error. CDR3 sequence reads: CASKGGGETQYF. CDR3 in DNA: TGTGCCAGCAAAGGGGGCGGGGAGACCCAGTACTTC. The V gene is TRBV6-6, the J gene TRBJ2-5, with 7 bases fitting TRBD1. The CDR3 runs 12 residues. With 7 bases clipped from V and 5 bases from J, the junction kept 4 bases outside the gene matches. The germline CDR1 and CDR2 sequences are MNHNY and SVGAGI (reference sequence).

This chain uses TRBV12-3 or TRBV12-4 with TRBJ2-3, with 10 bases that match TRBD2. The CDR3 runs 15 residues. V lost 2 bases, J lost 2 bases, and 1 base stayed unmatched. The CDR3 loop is CASSLLAGVTDTQYF. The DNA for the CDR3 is TGTGCCAGCAGTTTACTAGCGGGAGTCACAGATACGCAGTATTTT.

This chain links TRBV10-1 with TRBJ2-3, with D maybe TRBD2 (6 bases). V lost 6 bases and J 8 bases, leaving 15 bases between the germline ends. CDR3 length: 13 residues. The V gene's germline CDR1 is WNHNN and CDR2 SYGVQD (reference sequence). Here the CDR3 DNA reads TGCGCCAGCAGCCCGGGACTGACACCTACGCAGTATTTT. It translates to CASSPGLTPTQYF.

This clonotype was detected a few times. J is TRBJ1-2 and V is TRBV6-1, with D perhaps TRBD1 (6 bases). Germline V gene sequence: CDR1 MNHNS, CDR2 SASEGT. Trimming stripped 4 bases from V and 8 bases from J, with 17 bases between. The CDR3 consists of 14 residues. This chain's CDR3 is CASSANRVGGGYTF. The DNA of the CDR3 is TGTGCCAGCAGTGCGAACAGGGTCGGAGGAGGCTACACCTTC.

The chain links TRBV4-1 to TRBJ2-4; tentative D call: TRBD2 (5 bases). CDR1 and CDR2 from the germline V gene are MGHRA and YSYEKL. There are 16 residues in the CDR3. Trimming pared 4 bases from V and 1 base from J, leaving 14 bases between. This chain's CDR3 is CASSPIGSGAKNIQYF. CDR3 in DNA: TGCGCCAGCAGCCCCATAGGATCGGGGGCCAAAAACATTCAGTACTTC.

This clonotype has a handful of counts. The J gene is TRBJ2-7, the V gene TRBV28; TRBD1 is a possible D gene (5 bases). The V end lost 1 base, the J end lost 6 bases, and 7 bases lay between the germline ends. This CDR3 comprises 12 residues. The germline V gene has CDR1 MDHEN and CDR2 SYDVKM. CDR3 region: CASSLSGIEQYF. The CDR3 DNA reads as TGTGCCAGCAGTTTATCAGGGATCGAGCAGTACTTC.

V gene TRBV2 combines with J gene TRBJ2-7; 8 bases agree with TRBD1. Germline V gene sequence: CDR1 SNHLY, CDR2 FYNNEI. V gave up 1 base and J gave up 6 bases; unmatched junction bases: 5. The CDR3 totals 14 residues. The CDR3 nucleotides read TGTGCCAGCAGTGAAGGCAGGGGGCTTGGCGAGCAGTACTTC. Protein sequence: CASSEGRGLGEQYF.

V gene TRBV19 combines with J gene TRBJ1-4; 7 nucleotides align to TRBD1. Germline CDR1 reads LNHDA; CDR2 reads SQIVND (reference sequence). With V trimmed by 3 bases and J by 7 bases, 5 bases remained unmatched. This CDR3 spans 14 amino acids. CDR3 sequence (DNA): TGTGCCAGTAGTATGAGGGACAGAGGTGAAAAACTGTTTTTT. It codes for CASSMRDRGEKLFF.

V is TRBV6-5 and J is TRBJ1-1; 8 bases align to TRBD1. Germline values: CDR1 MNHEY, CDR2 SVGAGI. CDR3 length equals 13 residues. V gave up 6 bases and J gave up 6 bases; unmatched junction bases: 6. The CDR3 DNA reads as TGTGCCAGCAGGTCCACAGGGGGGCCTGAAGCTTTCTTT. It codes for CASRSTGGPEAFF.

The CDR3: CASSSPEIALNEQFF. CDR3 bases: TGTGCCAGCAGCTCCCCGGAGATAGCTCTTAATGAGCAGTTCTTC. The chain recombines TRBV11-2 with TRBJ2-1; D unresolved. This CDR3 region has 15 residues. V dropped 4 bases and J dropped 7 bases, with 17 bases sitting between them. Germline V gene data show CDR1 as SGHAT and CDR2 as FQNNGV. The whole variable domain, filled in from reference TRBV11-2 and TRBJ2-1, reads EAGVAQSPRYKIIEKRQSVAFWCNPISGHATLYWYQQILGQGPKLLIQFQNNGVVDDSQLPKDRFSAERLKGVDSTLKIQPAKLEDSAVYLCASSSPEIALNEQFFGPGTRLTVL.

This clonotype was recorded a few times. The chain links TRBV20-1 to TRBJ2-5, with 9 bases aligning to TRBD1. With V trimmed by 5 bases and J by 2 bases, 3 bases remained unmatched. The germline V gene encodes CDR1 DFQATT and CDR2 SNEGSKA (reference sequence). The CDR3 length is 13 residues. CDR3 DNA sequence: TGCAGTGCTCCGGGACAGGGACAAGAGACCCAGTACTTC. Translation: CSAPGQGQETQYF.